The clone carrying this T cell receptor (beta chain) was seen more than once but under ten times. Its antigen is as yet unknown. CDR3 length: 12 residues. The V end lost 8 bases, the J end lost 2 bases, and 11 bases lay between the germline ends. CDR1 and CDR2 (germline): SQVTM, ANQGSEA. Libraries for TCR beta were made by quantitative 5'-RACE with molecular barcodes. MiXCR was run by TCRdb on the 5' RACE reads, yielding one entry per CDR3 protein. The sample shows fewer than 550,000 distinct CDR3 sequences, 5.3% of them seen only once. This sample was included in a study of CD8 T cells in ankylosing spondylitis. Study observations and caveats: Among TCR beta sequences, a motif of several highly homologous variants appeared characteristic of ankylosing spondylitis blood. Disease-linked clones proved CD8+ and comparatively uncommon in peripheral blood. There was reportedly significant enrichment of clones that were disease-linked in matched ankylosing spondylitis synovial fluid.

Sequencing was carried out using blood, either unsorted or a sorted T cell fraction (not recorded which). The origin of this receptor is a male donor with ankylosing spondylitis. The chain couples TRBV29-1 to TRBJ2-3; no reliable D call. The CDR3 loop reads CSSTLSTDTQYF. The CDR3 DNA reads TGCAGCTCCACCCTTTCCACAGATACGCAGTATTTT.